Here is one T cell receptor (beta chain) with its context. These data originate in a study of blood T cell repertoires in COVID-19. Across the study: Researchers got acute and convalescent COVID-19 samples from the United States, Italy and Spain. PBMCs, B-cell-depleted T cells, or T cells were the source of the cDNA or gDNA that made up the material.

V was cut by 5 bases and J by 4 bases, with 12 bases left in between. The CDR3 runs to 14 residues. Per germline, CDR1 SGHNT and CDR2 YYREEE (reference sequence). Seattle patient enrollment occurred during active infection, with longitudinal follow-up thereafter. In the authors' workflow: Estimation of nucleated cell counts was performed using reference gene primer amplification. Clones were read by immunoSEQ multiplex PCR, and TCRdb kept only the in-frame ones, dropping some. The V and J calls and clone size come from that table; D and trimming were worked out from the DNA. The sample carries 250,000 to 350,000 clones, approximately 83% recorded once.

Sequencing was carried out using peripheral blood. This clonotype originated in a person between 65 and 80 years old with COVID-19, enrolled during active disease. This chain uses TRBV5-4 with TRBJ2-2; the D gene is possibly TRBD2 (7 bases). The CDR3 here is CASRPRGGTGELFF. For the CDR3, the DNA is TGTGCCAGCAGACCGAGGGGGGGCACCGGGGAGCTGTTTTTT.